This TCR beta chain appears in the sequencing data of a study of PD-L1 blockade in urothelial cancer. The method was immunoSEQ multiplex PCR; TCRdb's version includes in-frame clones alone and lacks a portion of them. In the table there are more than 30,000 clones, around 80% of which are singletons. This CDR3 has 14 residues. V was clipped by 0 bases and J by 6 bases, with 10 bases between them. Germline V gene lookup returns CDR1 SGHRS and CDR2 YFSETQ. This rearrangement joins TRBV5-1 to TRBJ2-4; TRBD1 is a possible D gene (6 bases). Sequences were derived from PBMCs, sampled around atezolizumab (anti-PD-L1) treatment. The source is a man between 60 and 75 years old with urothelial cancer. CDR3 sequence (DNA): TGCGCCAGCAGCTTGGTCAGGGGAGCAAACATTCAGTACTTC. Amino acids: CASSLVRGANIQYF.